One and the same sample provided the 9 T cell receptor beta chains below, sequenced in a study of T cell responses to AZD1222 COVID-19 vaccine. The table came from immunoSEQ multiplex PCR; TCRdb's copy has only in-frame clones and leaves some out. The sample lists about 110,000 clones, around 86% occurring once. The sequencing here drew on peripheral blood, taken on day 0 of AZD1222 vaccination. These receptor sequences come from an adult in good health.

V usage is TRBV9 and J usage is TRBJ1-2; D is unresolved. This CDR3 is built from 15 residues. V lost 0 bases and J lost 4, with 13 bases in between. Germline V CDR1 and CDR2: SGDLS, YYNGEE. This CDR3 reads CASSVATPGSYGYTF. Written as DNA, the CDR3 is TGTGCCAGCAGCGTAGCTACCCCAGGTTCCTATGGCTACACCTTC.

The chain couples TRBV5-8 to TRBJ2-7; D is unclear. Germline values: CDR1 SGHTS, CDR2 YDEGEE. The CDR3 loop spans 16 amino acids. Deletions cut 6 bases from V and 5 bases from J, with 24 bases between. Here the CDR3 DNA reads TGTGCCAGCATCGATACCAGGAAACAGCTCCTAGACGAGCAGTACTTC. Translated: CASIDTRKQLLDEQYF. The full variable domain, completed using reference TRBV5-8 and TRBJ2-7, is EAGVTQSPTHLIKTRGQQATLRCSPISGHTSVYWYQQALGLGLQFLLWYDEGEERNRGNFPPRFSGRQFPNYSSELNVNALELEDSALYLCASIDTRKQLLDEQYFGPGTRLTVT.

The CDR3: CASSQEGTRETQYF. CDR3 bases: TGTGCCAGCAGCCAAGAAGGAACACGAGAGACCCAGTACTTC. The rearrangement uses TRBV4-2 and TRBJ2-5; no definite D call. CDR3 length equals 14 residues. The germline V gene encodes CDR1 LGHNA and CDR2 YNFKEQ. V was cut by 0 bases and J by 4 bases, with 9 bases left in between.

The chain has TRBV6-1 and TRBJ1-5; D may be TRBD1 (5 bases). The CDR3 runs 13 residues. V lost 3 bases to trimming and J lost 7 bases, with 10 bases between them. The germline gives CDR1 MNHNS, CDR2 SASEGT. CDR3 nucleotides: TGTGCCAGCAGTGACAGGGAGGGACAGCCCCAGCATTTT. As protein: CASSDREGQPQHF.

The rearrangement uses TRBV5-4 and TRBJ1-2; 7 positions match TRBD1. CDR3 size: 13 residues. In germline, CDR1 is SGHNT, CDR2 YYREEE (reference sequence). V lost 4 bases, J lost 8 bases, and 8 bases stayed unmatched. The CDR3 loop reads CASSIDREDGYTF. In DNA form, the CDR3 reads TGTGCCAGCAGCATAGACAGGGAGGACGGCTACACCTTC.

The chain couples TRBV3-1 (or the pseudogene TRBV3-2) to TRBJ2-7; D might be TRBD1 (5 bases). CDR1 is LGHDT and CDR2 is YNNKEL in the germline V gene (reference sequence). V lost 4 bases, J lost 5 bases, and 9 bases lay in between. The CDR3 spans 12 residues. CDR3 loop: CASSLQGNEQYF. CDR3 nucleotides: TGTGCCAGCAGCCTCCAGGGTAACGAGCAGTACTTC.

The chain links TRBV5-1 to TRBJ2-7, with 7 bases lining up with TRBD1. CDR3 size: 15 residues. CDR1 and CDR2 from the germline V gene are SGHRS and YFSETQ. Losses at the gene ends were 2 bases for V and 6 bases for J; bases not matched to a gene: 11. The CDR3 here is CASSFPEAGGTEQYF. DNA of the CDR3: TGCGCCAGCAGCTTCCCCGAGGCAGGGGGAACCGAGCAGTACTTC.

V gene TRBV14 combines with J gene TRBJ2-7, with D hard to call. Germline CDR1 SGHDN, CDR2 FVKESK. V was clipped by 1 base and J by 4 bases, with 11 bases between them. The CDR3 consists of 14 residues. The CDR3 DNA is TGTGCCAGCAGCCAAGGTCGGCAATTTTACGAGCAGTACTTC. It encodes CASSQGRQFYEQYF.

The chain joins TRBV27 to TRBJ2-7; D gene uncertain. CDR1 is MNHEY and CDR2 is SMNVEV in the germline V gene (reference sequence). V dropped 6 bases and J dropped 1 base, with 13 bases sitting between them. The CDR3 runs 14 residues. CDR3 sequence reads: CASRRSTGSYEQYF. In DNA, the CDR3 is TGTGCCAGCAGGCGTTCCACGGGTTCCTACGAGCAGTACTTC.